This section outlines one TCR beta chain sequence together with its context. Its specificity is not known. The sample is drawn from a study of shared clonotypes between healthy human individuals. Measured with immunoSEQ multiplex PCR; TCRdb has only the in-frame clones, and not every one. This table has about 980,000 clones, 70% to 85% appearing once. V gave up 5 bases and J gave up 4 bases, with 15 bases separating them. CDR1 is SGHVS and CDR2 is FQNEAQ in the germline V gene. This CDR3 is 15 amino acids long. General study points: In the sorted subsets, rarefaction showed sequencing was incomplete despite large depth. The researchers took only blood, and tissue repertoires probably look different.

The V gene is TRBV7-8, the J gene TRBJ1-3; no reliable D call. The receptor was derived from a man aged 18 to 29 in good health. The sample taken for sequencing was memory CD4+ T cells sorted from blood. The subset: CD45RA-negative fraction. CDR3 sequence: CASSSGVGIGNTIYF. CDR3 coding DNA: TGTGCCAGCAGCAGCGGGGTTGGTATAGGAAACACCATATATTTT.